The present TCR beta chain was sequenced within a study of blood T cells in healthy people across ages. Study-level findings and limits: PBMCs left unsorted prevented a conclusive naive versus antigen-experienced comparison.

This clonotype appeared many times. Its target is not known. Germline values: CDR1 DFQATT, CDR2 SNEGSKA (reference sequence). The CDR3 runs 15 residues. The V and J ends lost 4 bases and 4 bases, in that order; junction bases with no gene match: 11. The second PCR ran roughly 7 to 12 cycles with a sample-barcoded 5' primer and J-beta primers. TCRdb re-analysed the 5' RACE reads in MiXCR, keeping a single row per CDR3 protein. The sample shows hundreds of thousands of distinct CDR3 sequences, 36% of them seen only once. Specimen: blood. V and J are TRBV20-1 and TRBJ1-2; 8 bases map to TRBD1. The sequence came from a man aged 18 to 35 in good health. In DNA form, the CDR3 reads TGCAGTGCTACTCTAGGACAGGGCATGAGCTATGGCTACACCTTC. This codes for CSATLGQGMSYGYTF.